The 29 T cell receptor beta chains in this list originate from one sample, sequenced in a study of blood T cells in healthy people across ages. Using a J-beta primer mix together with a sample-barcoded 5' primer, a second PCR was run for roughly 7 to 12 cycles. TCRdb reprocessed the 5' RACE reads via MiXCR and lists one record per CDR3 protein. The table lists about 1.8 million distinct CDR3 sequences, about 49% of them singletons. The source material was blood. All receptors come from a woman in her 40s in good health.

This clonotype has more than one count but fewer than ten. The genes are TRBV12-3 or TRBV12-4 and TRBJ1-2; D may be TRBD1 (5 bases). V was clipped by 2 bases and J by 4 bases, with 11 bases between them. The CDR3 is 14 residues long. The DNA for the CDR3 is TGTGCCAGCAGTTTACTGACCAGGGCCTATGGCTACACCTTC. It translates to CASSLLTRAYGYTF.

There are a few counts of this clonotype. The chain joins TRBV29-1 to TRBJ2-7; TRBD2 aligns across 13 bases. V dropped 8 bases and J dropped 3; count of bases not matched to a gene: 7. The CDR3 runs to 14 residues. Looked up from germline, CDR1 is SQVTM and CDR2 is ANQGSEA. The CDR3, as DNA: TGCAGCACATCTGGACTAGCGGGGGTCTACGAGCAGTACTTC. Translation gives CSTSGLAGVYEQYF.

The chain carries TRBV20-1 and TRBJ2-4, with D unclear. The V end lost 5 bases, the J end lost 3 bases, and 14 bases lay between the germline ends. Germline-derived CDR1 and CDR2 are DFQATT and SNEGSKA (reference sequence). The CDR3 contains 14 residues. The CDR3 sequence: CSAQKLYGKNIQYF. CDR3 nucleotides: TGCAGTGCTCAAAAATTATACGGCAAAAACATTCAGTACTTC.

The V call is TRBV20-1, the J call TRBJ1-2, with no clear D. V lost 1 base to trimming and J lost 4 bases, with 13 bases between them. This CDR3 spans 14 amino acids. CDR1 is DFQATT, CDR2 SNEGSKA, per germline (reference sequence). The CDR3 nucleotides read TGCAGTGCTAGAGTTCAGAGTCTCTTCTATGGCTACACCTTC. Encoded protein: CSARVQSLFYGYTF.

The chain is built from TRBV4-1 and TRBJ1-2; D uncertain. V dropped 1 base and J dropped 0 bases, with 9 bases sitting between them. Germline-derived CDR1 and CDR2 are MGHRA and YSYEKL. This CDR3 is built from 15 residues. The CDR3 bases are TGCGCCAGCAGCCAAGCCTGGCAGGCTAACTATGGCTACACCTTC. Amino acid sequence: CASSQAWQANYGYTF.

The gene calls are TRBV7-9 and TRBJ2-3; TRBD1 aligns across 10 bases. Looked up from germline, CDR1 is SEHNR and CDR2 is FQNEAQ (reference sequence). CDR3 length equals 16 residues. J was trimmed by 2 bases and V by 5 bases; bases with no gene match: 7. CDR3 DNA: TGTGCCAGCAGCCAAAGACAGGGGGCCACCACAGATACGCAGTATTTT. This codes for CASSQRQGATTDTQYF.

The chain recombines TRBV9 with TRBJ1-1, with D possibly matching TRBD1 (5 bases). There are 16 residues in the CDR3. Germline V gene sequence: CDR1 SGDLS, CDR2 YYNGEE. V shed 0 bases and J shed 1 base, with 13 bases lying between them. CDR3 in amino acids: CASSVATGVGNTEAFF. The DNA of the CDR3 is TGTGCCAGCAGCGTAGCTACGGGGGTAGGGAACACTGAAGCTTTCTTT.

This chain links TRBV6-5 with TRBJ1-2; no reliable D call. Germline-derived CDR1 and CDR2 are MNHEY and SVGAGI. V gave up 7 bases and J gave up 3 bases, with 12 bases separating them. The CDR3 has 13 residues. The CDR3 sequence: CASKSDLDYGYTF. The CDR3 DNA reads as TGTGCCAGCAAGTCCGATCTGGACTATGGCTACACCTTC.

Only a few counts were recorded for this clonotype. CDR3 DNA sequence: TGTGCCAGCAGTGAGTCAGCCCAAGAGACCCAGTACTTC. Its protein is CASSESAQETQYF. This chain uses TRBV6-4 with TRBJ2-5, with unresolved D. Germline assignment: CDR1 MRHNA and CDR2 SNTAGT. The CDR3 has 13 residues. The V end was cut by 3 bases, the J end by 1 base, with 6 bases between.

The chain carries TRBV6-2 or TRBV6-3 and TRBJ2-3; tentatively, D is TRBD1 (6 bases). Germline V lookup: CDR1 MNHEY, CDR2 SVGEGT. The CDR3 totals 16 residues. Deletions cut 6 bases from V and 6 bases from J, with 22 bases between. CDR3 DNA sequence: TGTGCCAGCAGCCCCTTCGGGCAGGGGAATACGGATACGCAGTATTTT. Encoded protein: CASSPFGQGNTDTQYF.

The sample holds many counts of this clonotype. V is TRBV12-3 or TRBV12-4 and J is TRBJ2-5; D possibly corresponds to TRBD2 (5 bases). The V gene lost 6 bases and the J gene lost 2 bases, with 13 bases spanning the gap. The CDR3 spans 14 residues. This chain's CDR3 is CASSLSPGQETQYF. The DNA of the CDR3 is TGTGCCAGCAGCTTATCCCCGGGGCAAGAGACCCAGTACTTC.

The gene calls are TRBV20-1 and TRBJ2-7; 9 positions agree with TRBD2. Near its end, the DNA agrees better with TRBJ2-5, so the J call may be wrong. Germline V CDR1 and CDR2: DFQATT, SNEGSKA (reference sequence). This CDR3 region has 13 residues. The CDR3 DNA reads as TGCAGTGCTCCAGATAGCGGGGGCGAGACCCAGTACTTC. It specifies CSAPDSGGETQYF.

This clonotype was picked up many times. This may come from a read error, since a much larger clone is one base off. The genes are TRBV29-1 and TRBJ2-5; TRBD1 aligns across 11 bases. The J segment lost 11 bases and the V segment lost 6 bases, leaving 11 bases of the junction unmatched. Germline assignment: CDR1 SQVTM and CDR2 ANQGSEA. This CDR3 contains 13 residues. For the CDR3, the DNA is TGCAGCGTGGGACAGGGGGGGTGGAATGAGCAGTACTTC. This translates into CSVGQGGWNEQYF.

This clonotype was picked up a small number of times. The gene calls are TRBV6-1 and TRBJ2-1; weak D call: TRBD1 (6 bases). The germline V gene has CDR1 MNHNS and CDR2 SASEGT. Trimming stripped 3 bases from V and 13 bases from J, with 16 bases between. The CDR3 covers 13 residues. DNA of the CDR3: TGTGCCAGCAGTGATAACACAGGGCTCCCCCAGTTCTTC. This gives the protein CASSDNTGLPQFF.

The V call is TRBV14, the J call TRBJ2-1; TRBD2 aligns across 7 bases. Trimming cost V 4 bases and J 9 bases; bases outside gene matches: 9. CDR3 length equals 14 residues. Per the germline V gene, CDR1 is SGHDN and CDR2 is FVKESK. DNA of the CDR3: TGTGCCAGCAGCCCTACGGGGCCGGGAGGTGAGCAGTTCTTC. It specifies CASSPTGPGGEQFF.

The V gene is TRBV4-3, the J gene TRBJ2-3; 7 nucleotides agree with TRBD2. The CDR3 runs to 14 residues. The junction had 4 bases not matched to a gene; V was cut back by 1 base and J by 6 bases. Germline CDR1 and CDR2: LGHNA and YSLEER. Written as DNA, the CDR3 is TGCGCCAGCAGCCAAGCGGGGGGTCCGGATACGCAGTATTTT. Protein: CASSQAGGPDTQYF.

Only a few counts were recorded for this clonotype. The chain couples TRBV5-1 to TRBJ2-7, with D possibly matching TRBD2 (5 bases). Germline values: CDR1 SGHRS, CDR2 YFSETQ. The V end was cut by 3 bases, the J end by 6 bases, with 22 bases between. The CDR3 has 16 residues. Here the CDR3 reads CASSSPRPSGSGEQYF. The CDR3 coding sequence is TGCGCCAGCAGCTCCCCGCGGCCGTCGGGATCGGGCGAGCAGTACTTC.

The sample holds a few counts of this clonotype. The rearrangement links TRBV27 to TRBJ2-5, with 8 positions matching TRBD1. After removal of 5 bases from V and 4 bases from J, the junction contained 6 bases not matched to a gene. Germline CDR1 is MNHEY and CDR2 is SMNVEV (reference sequence). The CDR3 extends over 14 amino acids. The CDR3 coding sequence is TGTGCCAGCAGTCCACAGGGGGTCAGAGAGACCCAGTACTTC. It specifies CASSPQGVRETQYF.

This chain connects TRBV20-1 to TRBJ2-3, with 13 bases fitting TRBD2. From germline, CDR1 is DFQATT and CDR2 SNEGSKA (reference sequence). V gave up 5 bases and J gave up 6 bases; unmatched junction bases: 17. There are 18 residues in the CDR3. Here the CDR3 DNA reads TGCAGTGCTGAGGCGACTAGCGGGGGGTATGCGGTACTGGATACGCAGTATTTT. Its protein product is CSAEATSGGYAVLDTQYF.

The chain employs TRBV11-2 and TRBJ2-7, with a weak D call TRBD1 (5 bases). Trimming shortened V by 1 base and J by 4 bases, and 11 bases separated the two germline ends. Germline V gives CDR1 SGHAT, CDR2 FQNNGV. CDR3 length equals 14 residues. CDR3 protein: CASSLGMQGYEQYF. For the CDR3, the DNA is TGTGCCAGCAGCTTAGGTATGCAGGGTTACGAGCAGTACTTC.

The V gene is TRBV4-2, the J gene TRBJ1-2, with a possible D match to TRBD1 (6 bases). Trimming shortened V by 2 bases and J by 0 bases, and 13 bases separated the two germline ends. This CDR3 is built from 16 residues. Germline CDR1 LGHNA, CDR2 YNFKEQ. The chain's CDR3 is CASSQSTQGPNYGYTF. In nucleotides, the CDR3 is TGTGCCAGCAGCCAATCCACACAGGGTCCTAACTATGGCTACACCTTC.

This clonotype was counted only a few times. The rearrangement uses TRBV7-6 and TRBJ2-3; 10 positions agree with TRBD1. Germline CDR1 is SGHVS and CDR2 is FNYEAQ. J lost 4 bases, V lost 3 bases, and 4 bases had no gene match. The CDR3 sequence is 15 residues long. CDR3 protein: CASSLGQGFSDTQYF. For the CDR3, the DNA is TGTGCCAGCAGCTTGGGACAGGGGTTTTCAGATACGCAGTATTTT.

In this sample, this clonotype turned up many times. The J gene is TRBJ2-5, the V gene TRBV7-2; D gene uncertain. The CDR3 runs 11 residues. Germline V gives CDR1 SGHTA, CDR2 FQGNSA. Trimming shortened V by 5 bases and J by 5 bases, and 6 bases separated the two germline ends. This CDR3 reads CASSPTETQYF. For the CDR3, the DNA is TGTGCCAGCAGCCCGACGGAGACCCAGTACTTC.

The J gene is TRBJ1-2, the V gene TRBV20-1, with D unclear. Germline CDR1 and CDR2: DFQATT and SNEGSKA (reference sequence). Trimming pared 7 bases from V and 8 bases from J, leaving 8 bases between. The CDR3 is 9 amino acids. The CDR3 is CSVPPGYTF. CDR3 nucleotides: TGCAGTGTTCCACCGGGCTACACCTTC.

A remark on this clonotype: It may be a read error: a sequence one base away is much more abundant. The genes are TRBV10-2 and TRBJ1-2; D call uncertain. Germline-derived CDR1 and CDR2 are WSHSY and SAAADI. CDR3 length equals 13 residues. Trimming stripped 2 bases from V and 5 bases from J, with 9 bases between. CDR3 nucleotides: TGCGCCAGCAGTGAGACCATGGGGTATGGCTACACCTTC. Amino acids: CASSETMGYGYTF.

This sequence joins TRBV10-3 and TRBJ1-6, with a weak D call TRBD1 (5 bases). Germline assignment: CDR1 ENHRY and CDR2 SYGVKD. The CDR3 length is 14 residues. V lost 3 bases to trimming and J lost 5 bases, with 8 bases between them. The CDR3 sequence: CAISEAQDNSPLHF. As DNA, the CDR3 is TGTGCCATCAGTGAAGCACAGGATAATTCACCCCTCCACTTT.

V usage is TRBV5-5 and J usage is TRBJ2-7, with 9 bases fitting TRBD1. The CDR3 loop spans 14 amino acids. CDR1 and CDR2 from the germline V gene are SGHKS and YYEKEE (reference sequence). J lost 5 bases, V lost 5 bases, and 8 bases had no gene match. The CDR3 sequence is CASSARTGVDEQYF. The CDR3 nucleotides read TGTGCCAGCAGTGCCCGGACAGGGGTGGACGAGCAGTACTTC.

This clonotype was seen a handful of times. J is TRBJ2-1 and V is TRBV20-1; 7 bases align to TRBD1. CDR1 is DFQATT and CDR2 is SNEGSKA in the germline V gene (reference sequence). Losses at the gene ends were 3 bases for V and 0 bases for J; bases not matched to a gene: 5. This CDR3 spans 15 amino acids. The CDR3 DNA follows: TGCAGTGCTAGGGGACAGCCCGTCTCCTACAATGAGCAGTTCTTC. Its protein product is CSARGQPVSYNEQFF.

This clonotype was seen more than once but under ten times. This sequence joins TRBV15 and TRBJ2-3; weak D call: TRBD1 (7 bases). The germline CDR1 and CDR2 sequences are LNHNV and YYDKDF (reference sequence). The CDR3 has 19 residues. V lost 4 bases and J lost 7, with 30 bases in between. The CDR3: CATSTGQADAGTDSHTQYF. In nucleotides, the CDR3 is TGTGCCACCAGCACCGGACAGGCAGACGCGGGGACCGACTCACATACGCAGTATTTT.